This T cell receptor beta chain was identified in a study of Ad26.COV2.S vaccination and SARS-CoV-2 variants. Findings and caveats of the study: Vaccine recipients and placebo recipients showed similar non-spike TCR breadth. Vaccine recipients had higher spike-specific TCR breadth than placebo recipients.

This clone occurred a few times. The antigen is unknown. Only in-frame clones appear in the TCRdb table, and some are missing; sequencing was by immunoSEQ multiplex PCR. The sample carries about 350,000 clones, approximately 90% recorded once. Treatment denoted: roughly 20 received Ad26.COV2.S at low or high dose, single or two shots; about 5 received placebo; per-sample allocation not given. The samples were gathered on day 63 after the first injection of vaccine or placebo. The material sequenced was peripheral blood, taken in a trial of Ad26.COV2.S vaccine versus placebo. The clonotype was recovered from a person aged 18 to 65 who received the Ad26.COV2.S COVID-19 vaccine or a placebo.

CDR3 residues: CASSMGDLRSYEQYF. CDR3 bases: TGTGCCAGTAGTATGGGGGACCTTCGCTCCTACGAGCAGTACTTC. V gene TRBV19 combines with J gene TRBJ2-7; D may be TRBD1 or TRBD2 (5 bases each). The germline V gene has CDR1 LNHDA and CDR2 SQIVND (reference sequence). CDR3 length: 15 residues. Trimming shortened V by 3 bases and J by 0 bases, and 12 bases separated the two germline ends. The variable domain in full, completed from reference TRBV19 and TRBJ2-7, reads DGGITQSPKYLFRKEGQNVTLSCEQNLNHDAMYWYRQDPGQGLRLIYYSQIVNDFQKGDIAEGYSVSREKKESFPLTVTSAQKNPTAFYLCASSMGDLRSYEQYFGPGTRLTVT.